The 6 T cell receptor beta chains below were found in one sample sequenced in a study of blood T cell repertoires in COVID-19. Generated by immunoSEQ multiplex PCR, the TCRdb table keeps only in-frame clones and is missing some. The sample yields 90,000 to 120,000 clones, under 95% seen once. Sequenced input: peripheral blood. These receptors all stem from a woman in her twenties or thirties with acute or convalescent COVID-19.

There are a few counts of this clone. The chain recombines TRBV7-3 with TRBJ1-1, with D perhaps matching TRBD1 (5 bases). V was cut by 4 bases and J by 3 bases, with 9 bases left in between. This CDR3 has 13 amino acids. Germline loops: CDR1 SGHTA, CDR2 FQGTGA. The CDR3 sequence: CASSWGGDTEAFF. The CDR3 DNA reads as TGTGCCAGCAGCTGGGGCGGGGACACTGAAGCTTTCTTT.

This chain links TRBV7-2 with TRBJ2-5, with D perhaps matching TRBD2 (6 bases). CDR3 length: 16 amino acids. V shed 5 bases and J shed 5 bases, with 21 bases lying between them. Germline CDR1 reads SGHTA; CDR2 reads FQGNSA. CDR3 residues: CASSPTFYREWETQYF. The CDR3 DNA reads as TGTGCCAGCAGCCCTACTTTCTACCGGGAGTGGGAGACCCAGTACTTC.

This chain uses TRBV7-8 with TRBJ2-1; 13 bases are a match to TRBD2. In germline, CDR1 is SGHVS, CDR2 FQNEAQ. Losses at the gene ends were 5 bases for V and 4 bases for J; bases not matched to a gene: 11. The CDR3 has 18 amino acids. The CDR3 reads CASSTATSGGRFYNEQFF. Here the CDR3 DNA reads TGTGCCAGCAGCACAGCGACTAGCGGGGGGCGGTTTTACAATGAGCAGTTCTTC.

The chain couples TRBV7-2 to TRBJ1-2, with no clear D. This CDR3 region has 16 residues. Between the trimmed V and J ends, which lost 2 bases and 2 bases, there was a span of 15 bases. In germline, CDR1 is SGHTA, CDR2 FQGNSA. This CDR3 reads CASSLLVMIQNYGYTF. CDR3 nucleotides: TGTGCCAGCAGCTTATTGGTTATGATCCAGAACTATGGCTACACCTTC.

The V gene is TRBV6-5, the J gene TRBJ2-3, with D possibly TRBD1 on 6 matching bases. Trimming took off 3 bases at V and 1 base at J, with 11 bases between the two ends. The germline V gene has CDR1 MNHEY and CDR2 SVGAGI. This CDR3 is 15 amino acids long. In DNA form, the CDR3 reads TGTGCCAGCAGTTATTGGAACAGGGGCACAGATACGCAGTATTTT. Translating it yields CASSYWNRGTDTQYF.

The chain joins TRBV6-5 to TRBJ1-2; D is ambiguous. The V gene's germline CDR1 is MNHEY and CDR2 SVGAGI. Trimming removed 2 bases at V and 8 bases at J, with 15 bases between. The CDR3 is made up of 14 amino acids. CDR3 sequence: CASSYIHQAGGYTF. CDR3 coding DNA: TGTGCCAGCAGTTACATTCATCAGGCTGGGGGCTACACCTTC.